This T cell receptor beta chain was recorded in a study of regulatory T cells in long-lasting Graves disease. Germline V CDR1 and CDR2: SQVTM, ANQGSEA. The CDR3 has 15 amino acids. V was clipped by 5 bases and J by 3 bases; unmatched bases: 11. Libraries of TCR beta came from iRepertoire HTBI primers plus Arm-PCR of CDR3 regions. One entry per CDR3 protein results from TCRdb running MiXCR on the multiplex PCR reads. The data show about 460,000 distinct CDR3 sequences, with approximately 15% seen just once and about a sixth held by the top ten. Documented time point: newly diagnosed GD, antithyroid drugs for less than 3 months. PBMC RNA served as the TCR library source. The same data also went into a second study, on T cells in Graves' hyperthyroidism and ophthalmopathy.

This chain uses TRBV29-1 with TRBJ2-5; 8 bases line up with TRBD1. The input for sequencing was peripheral blood mononuclear cells (PBMCs), taken at new diagnosis, from a patient treated with antithyroid drugs. This sequence originates from a woman in her forties or fifties with Graves disease. CDR3 amino acids: CSVIRLMTGEETQYF. CDR3 bases: TGCAGCGTTATCAGACTAATGACAGGGGAAGAGACCCAGTACTTC. Supplemented by reference TRBV29-1 and TRBJ2-5, the full variable domain reads SAVISQKPSRDICQRGTSLTIQCQVDSQVTMMFWYRQQPGQSLTLIATANQGSEATYESGFVIDKFPISRPNLTFSTLTVSNMSPEDSSIYLCSVIRLMTGEETQYFGPGTRLLVL.